This TCR beta chain was found in a study of blood T cell repertoires in COVID-19. Trimming removed 3 bases from V and 1 base from J, with 14 bases in between. Germline loops: CDR1 SGHRS, CDR2 YFSETQ. The CDR3 length is 15 residues. Original processing notes: From reference gene primer amplification, estimates of nucleated cell counts were derived. Measured with immunoSEQ multiplex PCR; TCRdb has only the in-frame clones, and not every one. V, J and clone size are taken as reported in that table, and D and trimming were inferred from the DNA itself. This sample has 250,000 to 300,000 clones, with about 90% found just once.

The TCR comes from a woman in her 70s with COVID-19, enrolled during active disease. The rearrangement joins TRBV5-1 to TRBJ2-7, with D perhaps TRBD1 (6 bases). Specimen: peripheral blood. Written as DNA, the CDR3 is TGCGCCAGCAGCTCAGGGACACGCAGTTCCTACGAGCAGTACTTC. Its translation: CASSSGTRSSYEQYF. The entire variable domain, with the rest obtained from reference TRBV5-1 and TRBJ2-7, is as follows: KAGVTQTPRYLIKTRGQQVTLSCSPISGHRSVSWYQQTPGQGLQFLFEYFSETQRNKGNFPGRFSGRQFSNSRSEMNVSTLELGDSALYLCASSSGTRSSYEQYFGPGTRLTVT.